This T cell receptor beta chain derives from a study of blood T cell repertoires in COVID-19. Study overall: The United States, Italy and Spain provided the acute and convalescent COVID-19 samples. Sources were T cells, B-cell-depleted T cells, or PBMCs; the material itself was cDNA or gDNA.

A note on this clone: At the DNA level, this CDR3 is encoded by other sequences in the same sample as well.

Per the study methods: Amplifying reference gene primers gave estimates of nucleated cell counts. Some clones are missing from TCRdb's copy, which holds only in-frame ones; the method was immunoSEQ multiplex PCR. From that table come the V and J calls and clone size; the DNA was used to work out D and trimming. The sample carries more than 150,000 clones, 70% to 90% recorded once. V lost 3 bases, J lost 2 bases, and 11 bases lay in between. The CDR3 contains 15 residues. Per the germline V gene, CDR1 is KGHSH and CDR2 is LQKENI. The rearrangement joins TRBV18 to TRBJ2-1; D might be TRBD1 (6 bases). Sample: peripheral blood. The sequence was obtained from a man aged 50-59 years with active or convalescent COVID-19. The CDR3 here is CASSPGTGTYNEQFF. The CDR3 DNA reads TGTGCCAGCTCACCGGGCACAGGGACCTACAATGAGCAGTTCTTC. The full variable domain, with the rest looked up from reference TRBV18 and TRBJ2-1, is NAGVMQNPRHLVRRRGQEARLRCSPMKGHSHVYWYRQLPEEGLKFMVYLQKENIIDESGMPKERFSAEFPKEGPSILRIQQVVRGDSAAYFCASSPGTGTYNEQFFGPGTRLTVL.